The 32 T cell receptor beta chains in this list originate from one sample, sequenced in a study of T-cell memory formation after mild COVID-19. TCRdb reprocessed the 5' RACE reads with MiXCR, giving one entry per CDR3 protein. Of a few hundred thousand distinct CDR3 sequences listed, approximately 24% are singletons. Material: PBMCs or a T cell subset sorted from them (not recorded which). These receptors originate from an adult woman who had mild COVID-19 (a few samples of this study predate the infection). Cell type and time point are not known.

This CDR3 reads CASRTDTTGWTNGYTF. The CDR3, as DNA: TGTGCCAGCAGGACTGACACGACAGGGTGGACAAATGGCTACACCTTC. The chain carries TRBV27 and TRBJ1-2; TRBD1 matches at 7 bases. From germline, CDR1 is MNHEY and CDR2 SMNVEV (reference sequence). V gave up 6 bases and J gave up 6 bases; unmatched junction bases: 16. The CDR3 runs 16 residues.

J is TRBJ1-1 and V is TRBV20-1; possibly TRBD1 for D (5 bases). The CDR3 length is 14 residues. The V end was cut by 6 bases, the J end by 4 bases, with 18 bases between. Looked up from germline, CDR1 is DFQATT and CDR2 is SNEGSKA (reference sequence). The CDR3 nucleotides are TGCAGTGCCACGACAGTGGACGCGGGCACTGAAGCTTTCTTT. Encoded protein: CSATTVDAGTEAFF.

This clonotype has only a few counts. The chain combines TRBV5-1 with TRBJ2-1; the match to TRBD2 covers 13 bases. V was clipped by 0 bases and J by 8 bases; unmatched bases: 5. CDR1 SGHRS and CDR2 YFSETQ come from the germline V gene. The CDR3 covers 16 residues. This CDR3 reads CASSLGTSGGKDEQFF. The CDR3 nucleotides are TGCGCCAGCAGCTTGGGGACTAGCGGGGGCAAGGATGAGCAGTTCTTC.

The chain couples TRBV6-5 to TRBJ2-1; 10 bases are a match to TRBD2. This CDR3 is built from 15 residues. The V segment lost 4 bases and the J segment 7 bases; nucleotides outside the gene matches: 7. From germline, CDR1 is MNHEY and CDR2 SVGAGI. DNA for the CDR3: TGTGCCAGCAGTTTCCTAGCGGGGGCTGGAAATGAGCAGTTCTTC. Translated, it gives CASSFLAGAGNEQFF.

There are a few counts of this clonotype. The genes are TRBV5-6 and TRBJ2-3; D remains unclear. The CDR3 runs 14 residues. In germline, CDR1 is SGHDT, CDR2 YYEEEE. Deletions cut 2 bases from V and 7 bases from J, with 14 bases between. DNA of the CDR3: TGTGCCAGCAGCTTCCCTGGGGATCTTTATACGCAGTATTTT. This codes for CASSFPGDLYTQYF.

In its sample, this clonotype was seen many times. The DNA for the CDR3 is TGTGCCAGCAGCTTAGGTTGGGGCGGGTCTACCTACGAGCAGTACTTC. Its protein product is CASSLGWGGSTYEQYF. The chain links TRBV7-2 to TRBJ2-7; D could derive from TRBD1 or TRBD2 (5 bases each). CDR1 SGHTA and CDR2 FQGNSA come from the germline V gene. V lost 1 base and J lost 2, with 15 bases in between. CDR3 size: 16 residues.

The CDR3 bases are TGTGCCAGCAGCTTGGCCGGCGGGAGGGCCTACAATGAGCAGTTCTTC. Its translation is CASSLAGGRAYNEQFF. V usage is TRBV5-4 and J usage is TRBJ2-1, with TRBD2 matching over 9 bases. There are 16 residues in the CDR3. V lost 0 bases and J lost 2; bases outside the gene matches: 3. CDR1 is SGHNT and CDR2 is YYREEE in the germline V gene (reference sequence).

In its sample, this clonotype was seen many times. V gene TRBV11-3 combines with J gene TRBJ2-2; D assignment may be TRBD1 or TRBD2 (5 bases each). Germline V gene data show CDR1 as SGHNT and CDR2 as YENEEA. The CDR3 runs to 13 residues. V was cut by 3 bases and J by 7 bases, with 9 bases left in between. CDR3 nucleotide sequence: TGTGCCAGCAGCTTCGAGGGGAGCGGGGAGCTGTTTTTT. Translating gives CASSFEGSGELFF.

The chain couples TRBV14 to TRBJ2-7; 7 bases align to TRBD1. The J segment lost 0 bases and the V segment lost 4 bases, leaving 6 bases of the junction unmatched. CDR3 length: 15 residues. CDR1 is SGHDN, CDR2 FVKESK, per germline. Here the CDR3 reads CASSLRQGSSYEQYF. The CDR3 DNA reads TGTGCCAGCAGCCTTCGACAGGGTTCCTCCTACGAGCAGTACTTC.

This clonotype has just a few counts. CDR3 in DNA: TGCAGCGTTGAACAGGGGGCATGGGAGACCCAGTACTTC. It encodes CSVEQGAWETQYF. This sequence joins TRBV29-1 and TRBJ2-5, with TRBD1 matching 8 bases. The germline gives CDR1 SQVTM, CDR2 ANQGSEA. The CDR3 sequence is 13 residues long. After removal of 2 bases from V and 5 bases from J, the junction contained 4 bases not matched to a gene.

The CDR3 is CASSRWGLAGQETQYF. The CDR3 bases are TGCGCCAGCAGTCGATGGGGACTAGCGGGCCAAGAGACCCAGTACTTC. This chain links TRBV4-1 with TRBJ2-5, with 12 bases lining up with TRBD2. The CDR3 totals 16 residues. V was clipped by 6 bases and J by 1 base; unmatched bases: 6. Germline V gene sequence: CDR1 MGHRA, CDR2 YSYEKL.

V gene TRBV20-1 combines with J gene TRBJ1-2; no clear D. The CDR3 extends over 18 amino acids. CDR1 is DFQATT, CDR2 SNEGSKA, per germline (reference sequence). Trimming shortened V by 4 bases and J by 0 bases, and 24 bases separated the two germline ends. CDR3 bases: TGCAGTGCTATCGAACCTCCGGGCCATAGGGCAGCTAACTATGGCTACACCTTC. As protein: CSAIEPPGHRAANYGYTF.

This clonotype has only a few counts. The chain has TRBV5-1 and TRBJ2-5; TRBD1 might be the D (5 bases). Trimming left V 2 bases short and J 5 bases short, with 16 bases between. There are 15 residues in the CDR3. Germline V gene sequence: CDR1 SGHRS, CDR2 YFSETQ. CDR3 sequence reads: CASSFLGARAETQYF. DNA for the CDR3: TGCGCCAGCAGCTTTCTTGGGGCCAGGGCGGAGACCCAGTACTTC.

This clonotype was observed a handful of times. The rearrangement joins TRBV3-1 to TRBJ1-2; no firm D call. Per germline, CDR1 LGHDT and CDR2 YNNKEL (reference sequence). Trimming took 3 bases from V and 4 from J, leaving 15 bases between them. This CDR3 spans 15 amino acids. The CDR3 coding sequence is TGTGCCAGCAGCCAGGGTATCACTACTCCCTATGGCTACACCTTC. It is translated as CASSQGITTPYGYTF.

This clonotype was counted a single time. The chain links TRBV6-5 to TRBJ2-7, with D hard to call. The V gene lost 4 bases and the J gene lost 6 bases, with 13 bases spanning the gap. The CDR3 is made up of 13 amino acids. Germline V lookup: CDR1 MNHEY, CDR2 SVGAGI. The CDR3 protein is CASSSFPRSEQYV. Written as DNA, the CDR3 is TGTGCCAGCAGTTCCTTTCCCCGCAGCGAGCAGTACGTC.

Many counts were recorded for this clonotype. The V and J genes are TRBV4-1 and TRBJ2-1; 8 bases map to TRBD1. The CDR3 extends over 17 amino acids. The J segment lost 4 bases and the V segment lost 0 bases, leaving 8 bases of the junction unmatched. Germline values: CDR1 MGHRA, CDR2 YSYEKL. The CDR3 coding sequence is TGCGCCAGCAGCCAAGATCTAGGACAGGGCCCTTACAATGAGCAGTTCTTC. Translating it yields CASSQDLGQGPYNEQFF.

This clonotype was counted at least ten times. The rearrangement joins TRBV6-5 to TRBJ2-7; D remains unclear. The CDR3 length is 11 residues. Germline CDR1 MNHEY, CDR2 SVGAGI. Trimming cost V 5 bases and J 3 bases, with 5 bases left between them. This chain's CDR3 is CASSTNYEQYF. CDR3 nucleotides: TGTGCCAGCAGTACAAACTACGAGCAGTACTTC.

This rearrangement joins TRBV3-1 to TRBJ1-2; a possible D gene is TRBD1 (6 bases). This CDR3 comprises 16 residues. Germline-derived CDR1 and CDR2 are LGHDT and YNNKEL (reference sequence). The V gene lost 4 bases and the J gene lost 5 bases, with 20 bases spanning the gap. The CDR3 DNA follows: TGTGCCAGCAGCCCGGAGACAGGTTCCGTGCCTTATGGCTACACCTTC. Its translation: CASSPETGSVPYGYTF.

The chain carries TRBV4-1 and TRBJ2-7; a possible D gene is TRBD2 (7 bases). The germline gives CDR1 MGHRA, CDR2 YSYEKL. The CDR3 runs 15 residues. Trimming shortened V by 1 base and J by 5 bases, and 15 bases separated the two germline ends. The CDR3 sequence: CASSQVQGGFHEQYF. The CDR3 DNA sequence: TGCGCCAGCAGCCAAGTACAGGGAGGGTTCCACGAGCAGTACTTC.

At least ten counts were recorded for this clonotype. The chain joins TRBV4-3 to TRBJ2-7, with 7 bases aligning to TRBD1. With 1 base clipped from V and 7 bases from J, the junction kept 7 bases outside the gene matches. This CDR3 comprises 14 residues. In germline, CDR1 is LGHNA, CDR2 YSLEER. CDR3 loop: CASSQATAGGEQYF. The CDR3 nucleotides are TGCGCCAGCAGCCAAGCGACAGCAGGGGGAGAGCAGTACTTC.

This clonotype was counted a few times. The gene calls are TRBV5-5 and TRBJ2-6; D gene uncertain. CDR3 length: 15 amino acids. Germline V gene lookup returns CDR1 SGHKS and CDR2 YYEKEE (reference sequence). Trimming shortened V by 5 bases and J by 0 bases, and 9 bases separated the two germline ends. For the CDR3, the DNA is TGTGCCAGCAGACCTCAGGTCTCTGGGGCCAACGTCCTGACTTTC. Translated: CASRPQVSGANVLTF.

This clonotype came up a few times. The chain has TRBV27 and TRBJ2-3; no reliable D call. The CDR3 extends over 13 amino acids. The V gene lost 2 bases and the J gene lost 4 bases, with 7 bases spanning the gap. The germline V gene encodes CDR1 MNHEY and CDR2 SMNVEV (reference sequence). DNA for the CDR3: TGTGCCAGCAGTTTAATTTGGCCAGATACGCAGTATTTT. Translating gives CASSLIWPDTQYF.

This clonotype has a handful of counts. The V call is TRBV24-1, the J call TRBJ2-1, with D possibly matching TRBD1 (6 bases). V was pared by 5 bases and J by 5 bases, with 15 bases between. The germline V gene has CDR1 KGHDR and CDR2 SFDVKD. This CDR3 has 15 amino acids. CDR3 coding DNA: TGTGCCACCAGTGGCTTAGGGCAGGGGAACAATGAGCAGTTCTTC. Its protein product is CATSGLGQGNNEQFF.

This clonotype was picked up a small number of times. The chain combines TRBV7-2 with TRBJ1-1; D gene ambiguous. CDR1 SGHTA and CDR2 FQGNSA come from the germline V gene. V was trimmed by 0 bases and J by 6 bases, leaving 8 bases between them. The CDR3 consists of 13 residues. The DNA of the CDR3 is TGTGCCAGCAGCTTAGCGCTAACGGCTGAAGCTTTCTTT. Its protein is CASSLALTAEAFF.

The chain is built from TRBV7-9 and TRBJ2-1; possibly TRBD2 for D (5 bases). Trimming removed 1 base from V and 10 bases from J, with 8 bases in between. Per germline, CDR1 SEHNR and CDR2 FQNEAQ (reference sequence). The CDR3 totals 12 residues. CDR3 region: CASSLDSGEQFF. As DNA, the CDR3 is TGTGCCAGCAGCTTAGACTCGGGGGAGCAGTTCTTC.

The rearrangement links TRBV5-1 to TRBJ1-5, with a weak D call TRBD1 (5 bases). V was trimmed by 4 bases and J by 4 bases, leaving 15 bases between them. CDR1 SGHRS and CDR2 YFSETQ come from the germline V gene. The CDR3 is made up of 15 amino acids. The CDR3 region has the DNA TGCGCCAGCAGCCTATCGGCAGGGTCTAATCAGCCCCAGCATTTT. Protein: CASSLSAGSNQPQHF.

CDR3 nucleotide sequence: TGTGCCAGCTCACCGCAGAGGAAAAACAAAGACACTGAAGCTTTCTTT. The encoded protein is CASSPQRKNKDTEAFF. The chain is built from TRBV18 and TRBJ1-1; D unresolved. CDR1 is KGHSH and CDR2 is LQKENI in the germline V gene. The V gene lost 3 bases and the J gene lost 3 bases, with 17 bases spanning the gap. The CDR3 has 16 amino acids.

This clonotype was counted between two and nine times. The V call is TRBV19, the J call TRBJ2-7; maybe TRBD2 (6 bases). Germline values: CDR1 LNHDA, CDR2 SQIVND (reference sequence). V dropped 1 base and J dropped 2 bases, with 6 bases sitting between them. The CDR3 spans 13 residues. CDR3 loop: CASSIGRAYEQYF. The CDR3 coding sequence is TGTGCCAGTAGTATAGGGAGGGCCTACGAGCAGTACTTC.

Here the CDR3 reads CASSLSTGRLGNSPLHF. The CDR3 region has the DNA TGTGCCAGTAGTCTGTCGACAGGCCGGTTAGGTAATTCACCCCTCCACTTT. The gene calls are TRBV19 and TRBJ1-6, with a possible D match to TRBD1 (6 bases). Looked up from germline, CDR1 is LNHDA and CDR2 is SQIVND (reference sequence). Trimming stripped 5 bases from V and 6 bases from J, with 20 bases between. This CDR3 region has 17 residues.

This clonotype showed up just a few times. The V gene is TRBV6-5, the J gene TRBJ2-5; TRBD1 or TRBD2 may be the D gene (5 bases each). Germline assignment: CDR1 MNHEY and CDR2 SVGAGI. CDR3 length: 15 residues. With 5 bases removed from V and 5 bases from J, the gap between germline ends came to 18 bases. This CDR3 reads CASSPSTGLRETQYF. CDR3 sequence (DNA): TGTGCCAGCAGTCCATCGACGGGGCTAAGGGAGACCCAGTACTTC.

This clonotype was detected a few times. The genes are TRBV12-3 or TRBV12-4 and TRBJ2-2; either TRBD1 or TRBD2 may fit D (5 bases each). CDR3 length: 14 residues. Between the trimmed V and J ends, which lost 2 bases and 3 bases, there was a span of 7 bases. CDR3 amino acids: CASSLLGDTGELFF. The CDR3 DNA follows: TGTGCCAGCAGTTTATTGGGGGACACCGGGGAGCTGTTTTTT.

This clonotype occurred a few times. The rearrangement links TRBV7-9 to TRBJ1-2; maybe TRBD1 (5 bases). The CDR3 covers 13 residues. Per germline, CDR1 SEHNR and CDR2 FQNEAQ (reference sequence). V lost 5 bases and J 7 bases, leaving 14 bases between the germline ends. The chain's CDR3 is CASSRIGASGYTF. Written as DNA, the CDR3 is TGTGCCAGCAGCCGAATAGGGGCGTCTGGCTACACCTTC.